This T cell receptor beta chain was recorded in a study of cytomegalovirus exposure and HLA in healthy donors. In this sample, this clone turned up once. Data came from immunoSEQ multiplex PCR; TCRdb stores just in-frame clones and leaves some out. The sample yields around 220,000 clones, about 91% seen once. Germline lookup yields CDR1 SEHNR and CDR2 FQNEAQ (reference sequence). CDR3 length equals 15 residues. Trimming shortened V by 5 bases and J by 3 bases, and 17 bases separated the two germline ends. This TCR was recovered from a young woman in good health and CMV-seronegative. The genes are TRBV7-9 and TRBJ2-7; D is possibly TRBD2 (5 bases). The sample comprised PBMCs. The CDR3 bases are TGTGCCAGCAGCACCAGCGGCAACCACGACTACGAGCAGTACTTC. Amino acids: CASSTSGNHDYEQYF.